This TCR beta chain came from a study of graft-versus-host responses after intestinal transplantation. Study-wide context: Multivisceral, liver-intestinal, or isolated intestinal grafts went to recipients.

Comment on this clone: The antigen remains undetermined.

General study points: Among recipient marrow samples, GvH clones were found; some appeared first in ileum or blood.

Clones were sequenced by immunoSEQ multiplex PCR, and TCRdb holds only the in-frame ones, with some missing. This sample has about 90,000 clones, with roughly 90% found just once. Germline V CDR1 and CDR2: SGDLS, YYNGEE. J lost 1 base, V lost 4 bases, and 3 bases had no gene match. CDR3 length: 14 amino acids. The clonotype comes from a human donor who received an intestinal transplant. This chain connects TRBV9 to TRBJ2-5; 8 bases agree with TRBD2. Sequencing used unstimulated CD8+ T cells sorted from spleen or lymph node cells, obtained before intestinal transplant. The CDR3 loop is CASSPSGPQETQYF. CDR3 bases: TGTGCCAGCAGCCCTAGCGGGCCCCAAGAGACCCAGTACTTC.